This TCR beta chain is from a study of blood T cell repertoires in COVID-19. The overall study: From the United States, Italy and Spain came samples of acute and convalescent COVID-19. PBMCs, B-cell-depleted T cells, or T cells were the source of the cDNA or gDNA that made up the material.

This CDR3 is 14 amino acids long. Trimming pared 1 base from V and 4 bases from J, leaving 8 bases between. Germline V gives CDR1 MGHRA, CDR2 YSYEKL. As originally analysed: Reference gene primer amplification gave nucleated cell count estimates. Sequencing used immunoSEQ multiplex PCR; TCRdb keeps in-frame clones, though not all of them. V and J calls and clone size are copied from that table; D and trimming were computed from the DNA. This table holds about 360,000 clones, roughly 86% found once. The sequencing input was peripheral blood. The TCR was taken from a human donor in a cohort sampled during active COVID-19. This rearrangement joins TRBV4-1 to TRBJ1-3; D uncertain. The CDR3 DNA sequence: TGCGCCAGCAGCCAAGGGCCCTCCGGAAACACCATATATTTT. The encoded protein is CASSQGPSGNTIYF.